One T cell receptor beta chain is described in this entry. It lacks a known antigen. Base qualities are missing; no much larger clone stands one base away. This entry is derived from a study of CD8 T cells in ankylosing spondylitis (dated by TCRdb to about 2017). Concerning the study at large: To find TCR variants linked to disease, the study profiled T cell receptor beta repertoires in ankylosing spondylitis patients and healthy donors. The whole study cohort included over a hundred healthy donors and some 27 ankylosing spondylitis patients. Samples of peripheral blood were taken, and for ankylosing spondylitis patients, synovial fluid was collected as well. General study outcomes and caveats: The disease-linked clones were reported to be significantly enriched in matched synovial fluid samples from ankylosing spondylitis patients. Blood from ankylosing spondylitis patients appeared to be characterized by a TCR beta motif made up of several highly homologous amino acid variants. Some of the motif variants had been reported before in the synovial fluid and blood of reactive arthritis patients, a finding that suggests common disease-initiation mechanisms. In peripheral blood, the disease-linked clones were found at relatively low frequencies and had a CD8+ phenotype.

Sequenced on an Illumina HiSeq 2500. Quantitative 5'-RACE with molecular barcodes was used to prepare TCR beta libraries. In the original analysis: A new computational method based on a probabilistic model of VDJ rearrangement was used to identify disease-linked TCR variants. Using fastp trimming at Q25 and MiXCR clonotype assembly, TCRdb reanalyzed the public sequencing data and kept in-frame beta chains. Each CDR3 protein appears once, grouped with its most common genes and DNA. The V and J calls were determined by TCRdb, not by the authors. The sample data list some 250,000 distinct CDR3 sequences, and over 8.5% of these were observed just once. Together, the top ten hold nearly 7% of the sample. Trimming removed 1 base from V and 3 bases from J, leaving 13 bases between the germline ends. The CDR3 sequence holds 15 residues, the cysteine and phenylalanine included. Only the CDR3 DNA is retained, 45 bases long and in frame from the first base. The germline V gene provides CDR1 SGHTA and CDR2 FQGNSA.

The sequencing sample was made of blood, either unsorted or a sorted T cell fraction (not recorded which). The clonotype originates from a male donor with ankylosing spondylitis or in good health (not recorded which). This receptor chain uses TRBV7-2 and TRBJ2-7, with TRBD1 as a weak D call on 6 bases. The bases read TGTGCCAGCAGCTTAGTACAATCAGGGGTCTACGAGCAGTACTTC. This is translated as CASSLVQSGVYEQYF.